This TCR beta chain was identified in a study of T-cell reconstitution after alpha-beta-depleted transplantation in children. The authors prepared the TCRbeta library with unique molecular identifiers. TCRdb called the PCR reads again in MiXCR, with one record for every CDR3 protein. The table shows about 72,000 distinct CDR3 sequences, with approximately 7.3% occurring only once. V lost 0 bases and J lost 3, with 6 bases in between. This CDR3 has 14 amino acids. CDR1 SGDLS and CDR2 YYNGEE come from the germline V gene. The chain couples TRBV9 to TRBJ2-2, with D tentatively TRBD1 (5 bases). The TCR comes from a human donor who donated a stem cell graft to a child with acute lymphoblastic leukemia. Specimen: PBMCs from the stem cell graft donor, collected from the stem cell graft. The CDR3 loop is CASSVEGDTGELFF. The CDR3 nucleotides read TGTGCCAGCAGCGTAGAAGGGGACACCGGGGAGCTGTTTTTT.